The subject of this entry is one T cell receptor beta chain. What this receptor recognizes is not known. Base qualities are not at hand, and no much larger clone is one base apart. The data belong to a study of blood T cell repertoires in COVID-19 (dated by TCRdb to the early 2020s). Describing the broader study: Collaborator samples came from the United States, Italy and Spain and covered acute and convalescent phases of COVID-19. The material from the prospective study consisted of cDNA or gDNA derived from T cells, B-cell-depleted T cells, or PBMCs. Subjects who had been exposed to COVID-19, were actively infected with it, or had recovered from it provided the deeply sampled blood TCRbeta repertoires that made up the dataset. The repertoires were released in a freely available public database intended as a resource for research on the immune response to SARS-CoV-2. The samples were drawn from the first 160 participants of the ongoing ImmuneRACE study and from more than 1,000 subjects provided by 6 global collaborators. The sample metadata nearly always contained a de-identified subject ID, COVID-19 status, age in years and sex. Where available, HLA class I and class II types were obtained from metadata supplied by the sample provider rather than from assay-based typing. Here is what the overall study found, with its caveats: How much clinical and demographic metadata was included differed by source and by participant, and the metadata was provided uncurated.

The collaborating institutions used their own protocols to collect whole blood in K2EDTA tubes. For TCRbeta analysis, collaborator samples were shipped as frozen whole blood, as isolated PBMCs, or as DNA extracted from either sample type. From its cysteine to its phenylalanine, the CDR3 spans 14 amino acids. Only the CDR3 DNA stays, 42 bases, in frame from base 1. CDR1 and CDR2 were assigned from the germline V gene as MNHEY and SVGAGI. V is cut by 4 bases and J by 4 bases, and the space between the germline ends is 11 bases. TCRbeta CDR3 regions were amplified from genomic DNA by means of the immunoSEQ Assay, a bias-controlled multiplex PCR. For the original study's pipeline: Within the assay, amplification of reference gene primers was used to estimate how many nucleated cells each sample contained. To quantify the absolute abundance of each unique TCRbeta CDR3 rearrangement, sequence reads were collapsed and filtered. For each sample, productive Simpson clonality was calculated as the square root of Simpson's diversity index over productive rearrangements. This is the immuneACCESS table as TCRdb keeps it, with only in-frame sequences that have V and J called. A part of the clones is gone; compared with another copy, unresolved V genes explain less than half, and the rest is unexplained. V, J and clone size were drawn from that table, and D and trimming were deduced from the DNA. In all, the sample holds roughly 200,000 clones, and 80% of those were seen once. The ten top clones hold around 6.9% of the sample.

The sequence joins TRBV6-5 to TRBJ1-5, with TRBD1 tentatively as D gene (6 bases match). This clonotype was sampled from a man between 60 and 75 years old with acute or convalescent COVID-19. The sample comprised peripheral blood. Here the CDR3 is given as CASSSGRGNQPQHF. The DNA sequence is as follows: TGTGCCAGCAGTTCAGGGAGGGGGAATCAGCCCCAGCATTTT.